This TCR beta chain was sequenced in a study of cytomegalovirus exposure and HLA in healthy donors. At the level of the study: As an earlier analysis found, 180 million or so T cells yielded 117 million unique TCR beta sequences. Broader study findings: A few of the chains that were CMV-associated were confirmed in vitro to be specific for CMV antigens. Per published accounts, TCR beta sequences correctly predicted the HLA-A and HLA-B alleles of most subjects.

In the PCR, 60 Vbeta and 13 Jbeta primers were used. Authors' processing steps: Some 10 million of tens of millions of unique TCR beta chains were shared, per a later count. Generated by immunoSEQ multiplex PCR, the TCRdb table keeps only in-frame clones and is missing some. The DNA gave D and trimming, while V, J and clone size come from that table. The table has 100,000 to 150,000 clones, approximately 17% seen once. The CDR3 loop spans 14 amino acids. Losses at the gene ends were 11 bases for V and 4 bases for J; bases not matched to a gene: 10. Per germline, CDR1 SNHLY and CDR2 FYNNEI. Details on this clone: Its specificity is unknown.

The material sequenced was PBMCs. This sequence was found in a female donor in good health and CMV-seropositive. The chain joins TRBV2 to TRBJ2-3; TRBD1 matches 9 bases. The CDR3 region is CAVQGALPPDTQYF. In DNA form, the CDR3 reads TGTGCCGTACAGGGGGCCCTCCCTCCAGATACGCAGTATTTT.